This note documents a single T cell receptor beta chain sequence. Antigen: not known. Reverse transcribing all isolated RNA meant expressed TCRB transcripts were sequenced. Here immunoSEQ multiplex PCR was the method, and the copy in TCRdb shows in-frame clones only, minus some. The sample yields around 100,000 clones, under 30% seen once. These data belong to a study of beta chain features in type 1 diabetes. Study results and limitations: Within each of all four CD4+ subsets, Type 1 diabetes patients had TCRB CDR3s that were moderately but significantly shorter.

The CDR3 extends over 12 amino acids. Germline V lookup: CDR1 KGHSY, CDR2 FQNENV. Trimming cost V 2 bases and J 4 bases, with 5 bases left between them. This TCR was sampled from a young woman with type 1 diabetes. The chain has TRBV16 and TRBJ1-2; D ambiguous. The specimen was central memory CD4+ T cells from blood. CDR3 sequence (DNA): TGTGCCAGCAGCCAAGGCCTCTATGGCTACACCTTC. This translates into CASSQGLYGYTF.